This T cell receptor beta chain is from a study of blood T cells in healthy people across ages. A second PCR of roughly 6 to 12 cycles used a sample-barcoded 5' primer and a J-beta primer mix. Tags on each cDNA molecule came from a template-switch adaptor with 12 random nucleotides. TCRdb re-called the 5' RACE reads through MiXCR, storing one row per CDR3 protein. This sample has fewer than 650,000 distinct CDR3 sequences, with about 27% found just once. V dropped 5 bases and J dropped 2 bases, with 15 bases sitting between them. Germline V gene data show CDR1 as SQVTM and CDR2 as ANQGSEA. The length of the CDR3 is 14 residues. Study-wide points: Nothing was known about donor CMV status, and this possibly confounded expanded clonotype changes.

On this clonotype: As yet, its antigen is unknown.

These records were also assigned to another study, of T cells of mothers and their children. From that paper: Over 9.5 million TCR beta CDR3 reads were obtained from each mother, and roughly 3 million from each child. Nobody spotted any persistent microchimeric T cell clones.

The V call is TRBV29-1, the J call TRBJ1-2; D is unresolved. The sample consisted of blood. This clonotype was obtained from a boy younger than 10 in good health. CDR3 nucleotide sequence: TGCAGCGTTTCCACAGTCTATCGCAACTATGGCTACACCTTC. Its translation: CSVSTVYRNYGYTF.